These 9 T cell receptor beta chains were all obtained from the same sample, sequenced in a study of T cell responses to AZD1222 COVID-19 vaccine. Clones were read by immunoSEQ multiplex PCR, and TCRdb kept only the in-frame ones, dropping some. The data hold 160,000 or so clones, with 85% to 95% observed a single time. The material was peripheral blood, obtained 28 days after the second AZD1222 dose. All receptors come from an adult who received the AZD1222 COVID-19 vaccine.

J is TRBJ1-1 and V is TRBV7-8; D is ambiguous. Trimming shortened V by 5 bases and J by 1 base, and 8 bases separated the two germline ends. This CDR3 has 13 amino acids. Germline V gene lookup returns CDR1 SGHVS and CDR2 FQNEAQ. CDR3 loop: CASSPPENTEAFF. The CDR3 DNA reads TGTGCCAGCAGCCCCCCAGAGAACACTGAAGCTTTCTTT.

The chain carries TRBV28 and TRBJ2-1; TRBD2 agrees at 9 bases. Germline V lookup: CDR1 MDHEN, CDR2 SYDVKM. The CDR3 is 15 residues long. V gave up 0 bases and J gave up 7 bases; unmatched junction bases: 4. CDR3 bases: TGTGCCAGCAGTTTATGGGCGGGAGGGGGAAATGAGCAGTTCTTC. Translating it yields CASSLWAGGGNEQFF. Drawing the rest from reference TRBV28 and TRBJ2-1, the complete variable domain is DVKVTQSSRYLVKRTGEKVFLECVQDMDHENMFWYRQDPGLGLRLIYFSYDVKMKEKGDIPEGYSVSREKKERFSLILESASTNQTSMYLCASSLWAGGGNEQFFGPGTRLTVL.

This sequence joins TRBV11-1 and TRBJ1-5; no clear D. The germline CDR1 and CDR2 sequences are SGHAT and FQDESV (reference sequence). Trimming removed 2 bases from V and 1 base from J, with 12 bases in between. The CDR3 covers 16 residues. CDR3 DNA: TGTGCCAGCAGCTTAACTCCAGAGGACAGCAATCAGCCCCAGCATTTT. The encoded protein is CASSLTPEDSNQPQHF.

The chain recombines TRBV7-9 with TRBJ2-1; 7 positions match TRBD1. The J segment lost 0 bases and the V segment lost 8 bases, leaving 16 bases of the junction unmatched. The CDR3 covers 18 residues. CDR1 and CDR2 (germline): SEHNR, FQNEAQ (reference sequence). The CDR3 nucleotides are TGTGCCAGCCGCCTCGACAGGGCGGCGCCGAGCTCCTACAATGAGCAGTTCTTC. Its translation is CASRLDRAAPSSYNEQFF.

The CDR3 DNA sequence: TGTGCCAGTAGTACTCCACTAGCGGGAGGGCCCGGTGAGCAGTTCTTC. Its translation: CASSTPLAGGPGEQFF. This chain joins TRBV19 and TRBJ2-1, with 13 bases that match TRBD2. Germline assignment: CDR1 LNHDA and CDR2 SQIVND (reference sequence). Unmatched junction bases numbered 9, after V lost 4 bases and J lost 9 bases. The CDR3 contains 16 residues. Based on the CDR3 plus reference TRBV19 and TRBJ2-1, the full variable domain is DGGITQSPKYLFRKEGQNVTLSCEQNLNHDAMYWYRQDPGQGLRLIYYSQIVNDFQKGDIAEGYSVSREKKESFPLTVTSAQKNPTAFYLCASSTPLAGGPGEQFFGPGTRLTVL.

The chain combines TRBV7-3 with TRBJ2-5; tentatively, D is TRBD2 (6 bases). The CDR3 is 14 residues long. Per the germline V gene, CDR1 is SGHTA and CDR2 is FQGTGA. Trimming stripped 2 bases from V and 2 bases from J, with 9 bases between. CDR3 region: CASSLAGRQETQYF. CDR3 DNA: TGTGCCAGCAGCTTAGCGGGACGTCAAGAGACCCAGTACTTC. Variable domain in full (rest from reference TRBV7-3 and TRBJ2-5): GAGVSQTPSNKVTEKGKYVELRCDPISGHTALYWYRQSLGQGPEFLIYFQGTGAADDSGLPNDRFFAVRPEGSVSTLKIQRTERGDSAVYLCASSLAGRQETQYFGPGTRLLVL.

The chain uses TRBV5-1 and TRBJ2-7; D gene unclear. CDR3 size: 11 residues. Germline CDR1 and CDR2: SGHRS and YFSETQ. V was cut by 0 bases and J by 5 bases, with 3 bases left in between. CDR3 protein: CASSLGHEQYF. CDR3 sequence (DNA): TGCGCCAGCAGCTTGGGTCACGAGCAGTACTTC. Complete variable domain (other parts from reference TRBV5-1 and TRBJ2-7): KAGVTQTPRYLIKTRGQQVTLSCSPISGHRSVSWYQQTPGQGLQFLFEYFSETQRNKGNFPGRFSGRQFSNSRSEMNVSTLELGDSALYLCASSLGHEQYFGPGTRLTVT.

The J gene is TRBJ1-2, the V gene TRBV28, with 10 bases lining up with TRBD1. Trimming took 10 bases from V and 6 from J; bases not matched to a gene: 5. This CDR3 has 12 amino acids. The germline gives CDR1 MDHEN, CDR2 SYDVKM. CDR3 nucleotides: TGTGCCATCCCCGGGACAGGGGATGGCTACACCTTC. This gives the protein CAIPGTGDGYTF.

This rearrangement joins TRBV7-8 to TRBJ2-2; D ambiguous. This CDR3 contains 14 residues. Germline V gene sequence: CDR1 SGHVS, CDR2 FQNEAQ. The V end lost 4 bases, the J end lost 3 bases, and 9 bases lay between the germline ends. Here the CDR3 DNA reads TGTGCCAGCAGCTACGACCCATACACCGGGGAGCTGTTTTTT. This translates into CASSYDPYTGELFF.